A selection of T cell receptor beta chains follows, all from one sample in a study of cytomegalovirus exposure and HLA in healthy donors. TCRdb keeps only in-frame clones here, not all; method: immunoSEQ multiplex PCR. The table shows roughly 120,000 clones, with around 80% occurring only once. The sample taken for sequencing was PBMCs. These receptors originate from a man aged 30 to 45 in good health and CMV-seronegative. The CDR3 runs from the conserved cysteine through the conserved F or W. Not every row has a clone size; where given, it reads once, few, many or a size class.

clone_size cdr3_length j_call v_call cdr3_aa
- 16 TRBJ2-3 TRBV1 CTSSQDSTGGRDTQYF
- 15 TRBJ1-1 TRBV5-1 CASSFSGQGLTEAFF
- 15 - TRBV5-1 CASSETGTGPYEQYF
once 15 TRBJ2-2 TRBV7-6 CASSLSSLSAGELFF
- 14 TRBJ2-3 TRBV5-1 CASSPPGSTDTQYF
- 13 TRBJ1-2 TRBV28 CASSVGQWLGYTF
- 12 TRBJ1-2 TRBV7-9 CASSLAAAGYTF
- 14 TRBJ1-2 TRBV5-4 CASSFNQANYGYTF
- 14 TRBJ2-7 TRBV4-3 CASSPRQGAFEQYF
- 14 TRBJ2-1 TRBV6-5 CASSPAVTYNEQFF
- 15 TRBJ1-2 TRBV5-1 CASSLGTGPYYGYTF
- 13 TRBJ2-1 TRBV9 CASSQTRSDEQFF
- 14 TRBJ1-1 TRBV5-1 CASSLGKQGTEAFF
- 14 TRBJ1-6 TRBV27 CASSLGQGGSPLHF
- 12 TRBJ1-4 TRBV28 CASSSPLEKLFF
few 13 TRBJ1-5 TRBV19 CASTSQGYQPQHF
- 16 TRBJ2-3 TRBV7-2 CASSAPGLAGGNTQYF
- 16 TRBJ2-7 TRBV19 CASSPQGTSGFFEQYF
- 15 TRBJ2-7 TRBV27 CASSSYRDRSYEQYF
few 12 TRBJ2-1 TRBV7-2 CASRQTRYEQFF
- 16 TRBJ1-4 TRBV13 CASSLGSHREGEKLFF
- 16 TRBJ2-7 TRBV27 CASSPQGTLISYEQYF
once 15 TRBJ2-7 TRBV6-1 CASTLGGARLYEQYF
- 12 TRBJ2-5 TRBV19 CASSHTQENKYF
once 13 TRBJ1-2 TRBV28 CASSLGQGRGYTF
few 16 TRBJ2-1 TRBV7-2 CASRGLAGGVYNEQFF
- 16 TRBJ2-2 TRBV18 CASSKMDSSNTGELFF
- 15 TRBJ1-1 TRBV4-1 CASSQDRGRDTEAFF
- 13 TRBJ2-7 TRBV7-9 CASSSSGIDEQYF
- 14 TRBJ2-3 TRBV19 CASSIGPVTDTQYF